Presented here are 5 T cell receptor beta chains from one specimen sequenced in a study of early T cells in non-severe SARS-CoV-2 infection. TCRdb re-called the 5' RACE reads with MiXCR, one entry per CDR3 protein. In the table there are approximately 65,000 distinct CDR3 sequences, roughly 11% of which are singletons. The specimen sequenced was whole blood. All receptors derive from an adult who was a healthcare worker with PCR-confirmed SARS-CoV-2 infection or an uninfected control (not recorded which).

The chain links TRBV5-1 to TRBJ1-6; D is possibly TRBD1 (6 bases). Germline CDR1 reads SGHRS; CDR2 reads YFSETQ. Trimming pared 4 bases from V and 8 bases from J, leaving 13 bases between. The CDR3 contains 14 residues. The CDR3 coding sequence is TGCGCCAGCAGCCAACAGGGCCAGGATTCACCCCTCCACTTT. Protein sequence: CASSQQGQDSPLHF.

This clonotype was recorded many times. The rearrangement uses TRBV7-9 and TRBJ2-7, with 7 bases aligning to TRBD1. The V segment lost 5 bases and the J segment 5 bases; nucleotides outside the gene matches: 9. The CDR3 contains 14 residues. Looked up from germline, CDR1 is SEHNR and CDR2 is FQNEAQ (reference sequence). The CDR3 region is CASSPETGRDEQYF. The CDR3 bases are TGTGCCAGCAGCCCAGAGACAGGGCGGGACGAGCAGTACTTC.

The sample holds a few counts of this clonotype. The chain carries TRBV7-2 and TRBJ2-2; tentative D call: TRBD2 (5 bases). This CDR3 region has 14 residues. With 1 base removed from V and 6 bases from J, the gap between germline ends came to 9 bases. Germline assignment: CDR1 SGHTA and CDR2 FQGNSA. The CDR3 region is CASSLVGVPGELFF. The CDR3 coding sequence is TGTGCCAGCAGCTTAGTCGGGGTACCCGGGGAGCTGTTTTTT.

This clonotype was detected many times. The V call is TRBV28, the J call TRBJ2-1, with D maybe TRBD2 (5 bases). The CDR3 spans 13 residues. CDR1 and CDR2 (germline): MDHEN, SYDVKM. The V end was cut by 5 bases, the J end by 6 bases, with 11 bases between. The CDR3 nucleotides are TGTGCCAGCAGTCCATCGGGAAGCAATGAGCAGTTCTTC. Its protein is CASSPSGSNEQFF.

This clonotype was recorded many times. The J gene is TRBJ2-5, the V gene TRBV7-2; 7 bases match TRBD1. The CDR3 spans 13 residues. The J segment lost 1 base and the V segment lost 6 bases, leaving 2 bases of the junction unmatched. The V gene's germline CDR1 is SGHTA and CDR2 FQGNSA. The CDR3, as DNA: TGTGCCAGCAGTTGGACAGGCCAAGAGACCCAGTACTTC. Amino acid sequence: CASSWTGQETQYF.